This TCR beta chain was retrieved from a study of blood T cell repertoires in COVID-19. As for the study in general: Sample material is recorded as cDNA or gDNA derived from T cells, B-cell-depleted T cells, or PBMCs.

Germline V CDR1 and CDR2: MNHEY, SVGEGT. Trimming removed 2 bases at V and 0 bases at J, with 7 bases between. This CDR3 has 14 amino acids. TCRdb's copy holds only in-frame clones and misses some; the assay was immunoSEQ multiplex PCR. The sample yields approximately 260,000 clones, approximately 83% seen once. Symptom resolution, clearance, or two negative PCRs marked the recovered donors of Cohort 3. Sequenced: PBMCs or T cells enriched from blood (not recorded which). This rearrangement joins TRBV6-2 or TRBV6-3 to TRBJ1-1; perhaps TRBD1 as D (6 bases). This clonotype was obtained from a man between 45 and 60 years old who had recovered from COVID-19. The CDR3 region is CASSYQGMNTEAFF. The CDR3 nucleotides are TGTGCCAGCAGTTACCAGGGGATGAACACTGAAGCTTTCTTT.